These T cell receptor beta chains were read from a single sample in a study of CD8+ T cells in alopecia areata. Only in-frame clones appear in the TCRdb table, and some are missing; sequencing was by immunoSEQ multiplex PCR. The sample includes some 190,000 clones, roughly 60% seen only once; the top ten take 1%. This sample comprised CD4+ T cells sorted from blood, obtained at week 24, from a patient treated with tofacitinib. The origin of the receptors is a human donor with alopecia areata. The CDR3 runs from the conserved cysteine through the conserved F or W. Fields, in order: clone size, D gene, J gene, V gene, CDR3 protein, CDR3 DNA. D genes are given only for firm matches. Size is omitted from some rows. Given values are once, few, many or a class for expanded clones.

clone_size: few
d_call: TRBD1
j_call: TRBJ1-1
v_call: TRBV27
cdr3_aa: CASSPGDRVRSTEAFF
cdr3_nt: TGTGCCAGCAGTCCGGGGGACAGGGTGCGGAGTACTGAAGCTTTCTTT

clone_size: .
d_call: TRBD1
j_call: TRBJ2-3
v_call: TRBV15
cdr3_aa: CATSRNPGGRTDTQYF
cdr3_nt: TGTGCCACCAGCAGAAACCCAGGGGGCAGGACAGATACGCAGTATTTT

clone_size: .
d_call: .
j_call: TRBJ2-3
v_call: TRBV7-2
cdr3_aa: CASSLLGGGTTDTQYF
cdr3_nt: TGTGCCAGCAGCTTATTGGGTGGGGGGACCACAGATACGCAGTATTTT

clone_size: .
d_call: .
j_call: TRBJ1-4
v_call: TRBV29-1
cdr3_aa: CSARGGRPNEKLFF
cdr3_nt: TGCAGCGCTCGGGGAGGTCGGCCTAATGAAAAACTGTTTTTT

clone_size: .
d_call: TRBD1
j_call: TRBJ2-2
v_call: TRBV7-3
cdr3_aa: CASSLQGADTGELFF
cdr3_nt: TGTGCCAGCAGCTTACAGGGGGCGGACACCGGGGAGCTGTTTTTT

clone_size: .
d_call: .
j_call: TRBJ1-3
v_call: TRBV13
cdr3_aa: CASSPGHNWGNTIYF
cdr3_nt: TGTGCCAGCAGCCCCGGACACAATTGGGGAAACACCATATATTTT

clone_size: .
d_call: .
j_call: TRBJ1-1
v_call: TRBV30
cdr3_aa: CAWRRQNTEAFF
cdr3_nt: TGTGCCTGGAGAAGGCAGAACACTGAAGCTTTCTTT

clone_size: .
d_call: .
j_call: TRBJ2-3
v_call: TRBV9
cdr3_aa: CASSATPLSTDTQYF
cdr3_nt: TGTGCCAGCAGCGCAACTCCCCTCTCCACAGATACGCAGTATTTT

clone_size: .
d_call: TRBD1
j_call: TRBJ2-5
v_call: TRBV4-3
cdr3_aa: CASSQDTGGKTQYF
cdr3_nt: TGCGCCAGCAGCCAAGACACAGGGGGAAAGACCCAGTACTTC

clone_size: .
d_call: .
j_call: TRBJ1-2
v_call: TRBV29-1
cdr3_aa: CSALGHEANYGYTF
cdr3_nt: TGCAGCGCTCTGGGACACGAAGCTAACTATGGCTACACCTTC

clone_size: .
d_call: .
j_call: TRBJ1-2
v_call: TRBV4-1
cdr3_aa: CASSQESRGGLYGYTF
cdr3_nt: TGCGCCAGCAGCCAAGAAAGCCGGGGAGGTTTGTATGGCTACACCTTC

clone_size: .
d_call: .
j_call: TRBJ1-1
v_call: TRBV19
cdr3_aa: CASRVQQTNTEAFF
cdr3_nt: TGTGCCAGTAGGGTACAGCAGACGAACACTGAAGCTTTCTTT

clone_size: .
d_call: .
j_call: TRBJ2-1
v_call: TRBV30
cdr3_aa: CAWNEQFF
cdr3_nt: TGTGCCTGGAATGAGCAGTTCTTC

clone_size: few
d_call: .
j_call: TRBJ1-2
v_call: TRBV19
cdr3_aa: CASSMSTDTAGYTF
cdr3_nt: TGTGCCAGTAGTATGTCGACGGACACCGCTGGCTACACCTTC

clone_size: .
d_call: TRBD1
j_call: TRBJ1-4
v_call: TRBV29-1
cdr3_aa: CSVSPGGRNEKLFF
cdr3_nt: TGCAGCGTCAGCCCAGGGGGCAGGAATGAAAAACTGTTTTTT

clone_size: many
d_call: TRBD1
j_call: TRBJ1-1
v_call: TRBV2
cdr3_aa: CASRTGTAAFFF
cdr3_nt: TGTGCCAGCAGAACCGGGACAGCGGCCTTTTTCTTT

clone_size: few
d_call: .
j_call: TRBJ2-7
v_call: TRBV30
cdr3_aa: CAWNVGAGEQYF
cdr3_nt: TGTGCCTGGAACGTGGGGGCCGGGGAGCAGTACTTC

clone_size: .
d_call: .
j_call: TRBJ2-7
v_call: TRBV5-6
cdr3_aa: CASNNQGPGEEMYF
cdr3_nt: TGTGCCAGCAACAACCAAGGGCCAGGCGAAGAGATGTACTTC

clone_size: .
d_call: .
j_call: TRBJ1-2
v_call: TRBV30
cdr3_aa: CAWSAGTAYGYTF
cdr3_nt: TGTGCCTGGAGTGCCGGGACGGCCTATGGCTACACCTTC

clone_size: .
d_call: .
j_call: TRBJ1-2
v_call: TRBV13
cdr3_aa: CASSLNSEDGYTF
cdr3_nt: TGTGCCAGCAGCTTGAATAGCGAGGATGGCTACACCTTC

clone_size: .
d_call: TRBD1
j_call: TRBJ2-3
v_call: TRBV7-2
cdr3_aa: CASSPGQGVDTQYF
cdr3_nt: TGTGCCAGCAGCCCGGGACAGGGGGTAGATACGCAGTATTTT

clone_size: few
d_call: .
j_call: TRBJ1-6
v_call: TRBV11-2
cdr3_aa: CASSLVSGDSPLHF
cdr3_nt: TGTGCCAGCAGCTTAGTGTCCGGGGATTCACCCCTCCACTTT

clone_size: .
d_call: .
j_call: TRBJ1-2
v_call: TRBV4-1
cdr3_aa: CASSQDERGFGYTF
cdr3_nt: TGCGCCAGCAGCCAAGATGAGCGGGGGTTTGGCTACACCTTC

clone_size: .
d_call: .
j_call: TRBJ1-2
v_call: TRBV4-1
cdr3_aa: CASSQGGAYGYTF
cdr3_nt: TGCGCCAGCAGCCAAGGGGGGGCGTATGGCTACACCTTC

clone_size: .
d_call: .
j_call: TRBJ2-6
v_call: TRBV27
cdr3_aa: CASRGPGGANVLTF
cdr3_nt: TGTGCCAGCAGGGGTCCCGGGGGGGCCAACGTCCTGACTTTC

clone_size: .
d_call: .
j_call: TRBJ1-1
v_call: TRBV12-5
cdr3_aa: CASGLANDAYSNLAFF
cdr3_nt: TGTGCTAGTGGTTTGGCCAACGACGCATACTCCAATCTGGCTTTCTTT

clone_size: .
d_call: TRBD2
j_call: TRBJ2-1
v_call: TRBV11-3
cdr3_aa: CASSLAGGRNEQFF
cdr3_nt: TGTGCCAGCAGCTTAGCGGGGGGGCGGAATGAGCAGTTCTTC

clone_size: .
d_call: .
j_call: TRBJ2-1
v_call: TRBV9
cdr3_aa: CASSVAVAGNEQFF
cdr3_nt: TGTGCCAGCAGCGTAGCGGTAGCAGGCAATGAGCAGTTCTTC

clone_size: few
d_call: TRBD1
j_call: TRBJ1-5
v_call: TRBV11-2
cdr3_aa: CASSLAGQTNQPQHF
cdr3_nt: TGTGCCAGCAGCTTAGCGGGACAGACAAATCAGCCCCAGCATTTT

clone_size: .
d_call: .
j_call: TRBJ1-2
v_call: TRBV6-5
cdr3_aa: CAISEGRSWGYTF
cdr3_nt: TGTGCCATCAGTGAAGGGCGGAGCTGGGGCTACACCTTC

clone_size: .
d_call: .
j_call: TRBJ1-1
v_call: TRBV30
cdr3_aa: CAWSVQSNTEAFF
cdr3_nt: TGTGCCTGGAGTGTACAGAGCAACACTGAAGCTTTCTTT

clone_size: .
d_call: TRBD2
j_call: TRBJ2-3
v_call: TRBV30
cdr3_aa: CAWSVLDSGSTDTQYF
cdr3_nt: TGTGCCTGGAGTGTACTCGATAGCGGGAGCACAGATACGCAGTATTTT

clone_size: .
d_call: TRBD2
j_call: TRBJ2-3
v_call: TRBV7-7
cdr3_aa: CASSITSGGTDTQYF
cdr3_nt: TGTGCCAGCAGCATAACTAGCGGGGGGACAGATACGCAGTATTTT

clone_size: .
d_call: .
j_call: TRBJ1-4
v_call: TRBV29-1
cdr3_aa: CSVQGTWNEKLFF
cdr3_nt: TGCAGCGTTCAGGGGACCTGGAATGAAAAACTGTTTTTT

clone_size: .
d_call: .
j_call: TRBJ1-5
v_call: TRBV29-1
cdr3_aa: CSVAAGGGNQPQHF
cdr3_nt: TGCAGCGTTGCAGCTGGGGGGGGCAATCAGCCCCAGCATTTT

clone_size: .
d_call: .
j_call: TRBJ2-5
v_call: TRBV4-3
cdr3_aa: CASSQDRTFGETQYF
cdr3_nt: TGCGCCAGCAGCCAAGATCGGACATTCGGAGAGACCCAGTACTTC

clone_size: .
d_call: .
j_call: TRBJ2-5
v_call: TRBV7-3
cdr3_aa: CASSRDSGARETQYF
cdr3_nt: TGTGCCAGCAGTCGGGACTCAGGGGCCCGGGAGACCCAGTACTTC

clone_size: few
d_call: .
j_call: TRBJ1-4
v_call: TRBV30
cdr3_aa: CAWSGGQHNEKLFF
cdr3_nt: TGTGCCTGGAGTGGAGGGCAGCACAATGAAAAACTGTTTTTT

clone_size: many
d_call: .
j_call: TRBJ2-7
v_call: TRBV25-1
cdr3_aa: CASSESRVQYF
cdr3_nt: TGTGCCAGCAGTGAATCGAGGGTGCAGTACTTC

clone_size: few
d_call: TRBD1
j_call: TRBJ2-4
v_call: TRBV5-1
cdr3_aa: CASSLGRRTGGLENIQYF
cdr3_nt: TGCGCCAGCAGCTTGGGCCGTCGGACAGGGGGCTTGGAAAACATTCAGTACTTC

clone_size: .
d_call: .
j_call: TRBJ1-4
v_call: TRBV30
cdr3_aa: CAWTKSTEKLFF
cdr3_nt: TGTGCCTGGACCAAAAGTACCGAAAAACTGTTTTTT

clone_size: .
d_call: TRBD1
j_call: TRBJ1-1
v_call: TRBV30
cdr3_aa: CAWAGQGNTEAFF
cdr3_nt: TGTGCCTGGGCCGGACAGGGGAACACTGAAGCTTTCTTT

clone_size: few
d_call: TRBD1
j_call: TRBJ2-3
v_call: TRBV7-3
cdr3_aa: CASSPSGGGPDSSTDTQYF
cdr3_nt: TGTGCCAGCAGCCCGTCAGGGGGCGGGCCGGATTCTAGCACAGATACGCAGTATTTT

clone_size: .
d_call: .
j_call: TRBJ2-3
v_call: TRBV15
cdr3_aa: CATSRDLSVVRDTQYF
cdr3_nt: TGTGCCACCAGCAGAGATCTTAGTGTAGTCAGAGATACGCAGTATTTT

clone_size: many
d_call: TRBD2
j_call: TRBJ2-3
v_call: TRBV29-1
cdr3_aa: CSGAGLAGLDTQYF
cdr3_nt: TGCAGCGGGGCGGGACTAGCGGGCCTAGATACGCAGTATTTT

clone_size: .
d_call: .
j_call: TRBJ1-2
v_call: TRBV29-1
cdr3_aa: CSVEQASGYTF
cdr3_nt: TGCAGCGTTGAGCAGGCAAGCGGCTACACCTTC

clone_size: .
d_call: .
j_call: TRBJ2-3
v_call: TRBV13
cdr3_aa: CASSLAGADTQYF
cdr3_nt: TGTGCCAGCAGCTTAGCCGGGGCGGATACGCAGTATTTT

clone_size: .
d_call: .
j_call: TRBJ2-1
v_call: TRBV29-1
cdr3_aa: CSVATGHEQFF
cdr3_nt: TGCAGCGTTGCGACAGGTCATGAGCAGTTCTTC

clone_size: .
d_call: .
j_call: TRBJ2-7
v_call: TRBV5-1
cdr3_aa: CASSREVNEQYF
cdr3_nt: TGCGCCAGCAGCCGGGAAGTTAACGAGCAGTACTTC

clone_size: .
d_call: .
j_call: TRBJ1-5
v_call: TRBV9
cdr3_aa: CASSVGVGGWQPQHF
cdr3_nt: TGTGCCAGCAGCGTAGGCGTTGGGGGTTGGCAGCCCCAGCATTTT

clone_size: .
d_call: TRBD2
j_call: TRBJ2-3
v_call: TRBV7-3
cdr3_aa: CASSFSGGGSTDTQYF
cdr3_nt: TGTGCCAGCAGCTTTAGCGGGGGCGGAAGCACAGATACGCAGTATTTT

clone_size: .
d_call: .
j_call: TRBJ1-2
v_call: TRBV4-3
cdr3_aa: CASSQDLQGNGYTF
cdr3_nt: TGCGCCAGCAGCCAAGATCTACAGGGCAATGGCTACACCTTC